The subject of this entry is one TCR beta chain. Its target is not known. Assay used: immunoSEQ multiplex PCR; TCRdb lists only in-frame clones, some missing. The repertoire includes some 150,000 clones, more than 70% of them detected once, and roughly 1.7% sits in the top ten. The sample is drawn from a study of T cell responses to AZD1222 COVID-19 vaccine. Regarding the study as a whole: Seropositive AZD1222 recipients at baseline numbered only six or seven.

This CDR3 has 15 amino acids. Trimming took 4 bases from V and 4 from J, leaving 13 bases between them. From germline, CDR1 is MDHEN and CDR2 SYDVKM. Recipients boosted at about 4 weeks or about 12 weeks are pooled. The sample was peripheral blood, taken 28 days after the second AZD1222 dose. The genes are TRBV28 and TRBJ2-2; the D is unclear. The receptor was isolated from an adult who received the AZD1222 COVID-19 vaccine. The CDR3 nucleotides read TGTGCCAGCAGTTCCGACCTTCTCTCCACCGGGGAGCTGTTTTTT. This encodes CASSSDLLSTGELFF.